The entry below describes one T cell receptor beta chain. Its antigen remains unidentified. This sample is drawn from a study of OX40 agonist ivuxolimab in advanced cancers. Findings and limits, study-wide: Both CD4+ and CD8+ T cell populations in blood had undergone clonal expansion by week 6 at 0.1 to 3.0 mg/kg.

Germline V lookup: CDR1 SNHLY, CDR2 FYNNEI. This CDR3 has 15 amino acids. The germline V and J ends were trimmed by 4 bases and 0 bases, with 7 bases remaining between them. Assay used: immunoSEQ multiplex PCR; TCRdb lists only in-frame clones, some missing. The sample has roughly 70,000 clones; approximately 90% are singletons. The TCR sequence derives from an adult with an advanced solid tumor such as melanoma, head and neck, liver or kidney cancer. The chain recombines TRBV2 with TRBJ2-6; D is unclear. The sample consisted of CD4+ or CD8+ T cells sorted from blood, taken in a trial of the OX40 agonist ivuxolimab. CDR3 in amino acids: CASSVGFSGANVLTF. The CDR3 coding sequence is TGTGCCAGCAGTGTGGGGTTCTCTGGGGCCAACGTCCTGACTTTC.